This TCR beta chain was obtained from a study of T cells expressing NK-cell markers. As for the study in general: Obtained from sorted CD3+CD56+NKG2C+, CD3+CD56+NKG2C- and CD3+CD56-NKG2C+ T cells were the TCR beta repertoires. General observations from the study: Whether expanded NKG2C+ T cell clones were HCMV specific stayed uncertain.

TCRdb re-analyzed the 5' RACE reads; it lists each CDR3 protein once, without DNA. The sample yields about 180,000 distinct CDR3 sequences, of which the top ten take up just over 20%. Turning to this clonotype: As yet, its antigen is unknown.

CDR1 PRHDT and CDR2 FYEKMQ come from the germline V gene (reference sequence). The CDR3 contains 14 residues. This TCR came from a man aged 18-70 years in good health. This chain connects TRBV13 to TRBJ1-1; there is no DNA to check the TCRdb D call of TRBD1. Material for sequencing was blood T cells: a sorted CD56 or NKG2C T cell subset, CD4+ or CD8+ T cells, or bulk PBMC T cells (not recorded which). The CDR3 sequence is CASSFITDRAEAFF.